The present TCR beta chain was sequenced within a study of beta chain features in type 1 diabetes. Study conclusions and caveats: Sequencing of cDNA might inflate the share of cells that strongly express TCR. More deletions and fewer insertions at VDJ junctions were seen in type 1 diabetes patients. TCRB CDR3 length was moderately but significantly reduced in all four CD4+ subsets of Type 1 diabetes patients. Relative to healthy donors, patients appeared to have naive, central memory and Treg TCRB repertoires that were more similar.

A word on this clone: Its antigen is still unknown. The sample carries other DNA sequences with the same CDR3.

The study reverse transcribed the entire isolated RNA, so it sequenced expressed TCRB transcripts. Data came from immunoSEQ multiplex PCR; TCRdb stores just in-frame clones and leaves some out. The table has 350,000 to 450,000 clones, roughly 15% seen once. Germline-derived CDR1 and CDR2 are GTSNPN and SVGIG (reference sequence). V was shortened by 0 bases and J by 5 bases, with 10 bases between the two germline ends. The CDR3 sequence is 13 residues long. This clonotype was sampled from a woman in her late teens or twenties in good health. The sequencing input was naive CD4+ T cells from blood. The chain combines TRBV30 with TRBJ2-5; D is ambiguous. CDR3 loop: CAWSVGGQETQYF. The CDR3 nucleotides read TGTGCCTGGAGTGTCGGCGGCCAGGAGACCCAGTACTTC.